This T cell receptor beta chain was found in a study of T cell repertoires in cytomegalovirus infection. At the level of the study: HLA-B-restricted CMV epitopes that are well studied were used alongside recently identified HLA-C-restricted ones. Study observations and caveats: CMV carriers having the relevant HLA were flagged by cumulative public TCR beta family frequency. The ex vivo response was dominated by HLA-C-restricted CMV-specific TCR beta clonotypes.

TCRdb processed the reads anew with MiXCR; each CDR3 protein has one entry. The sample yields 650,000 to 900,000 distinct CDR3 sequences, almost 30% seen once. As concerns this clonotype: What it binds is unknown.

The CDR3 extends over 14 amino acids. Deletions cut 4 bases from V and 5 bases from J, with 11 bases between. In germline, CDR1 is SGHVS, CDR2 FNYEAQ. This sequence was found in a human donor in good health (CMV status not recorded). Some clones in this sample may be carry-over from other donors' samples. The chain uses TRBV7-6 and TRBJ2-2; D is ambiguous. The material sequenced was cultured CD8+ T cells from PBMCs, taken from culture after CMV antigen stimulation. CDR3 in amino acids: CASSSPGSTGELFF. The CDR3 DNA follows: TGTGCCAGCAGCTCGCCCGGAAGTACCGGGGAGCTGTTTTTT.